These T cell receptor beta chains were read from a single sample in a study of T cell responses to AZD1222 COVID-19 vaccine. Sequencing was performed with immunoSEQ multiplex PCR; in TCRdb, only in-frame clones are kept and a portion is missing. The profile shows about 29,000 clones, about 94% of them singletons. This sample comprised peripheral blood, obtained on day 0 of AZD1222 vaccination. Receptor source: an adult in good health. CDR3s include the opening cysteine and the closing phenylalanine or tryptophan. A D gene is named only where the DNA matches it firmly. Expanded clones get a size class; other rows say once, few or many, or leave the size out.

j_call v_call clone_size d_call cdr3_aa cdr3_nt
TRBJ2-3 TRBV12-3/TRBV12-4 . TRBD2 CASRGLAAQYF TGTGCCAGCAGAGGACTAGCCGCGCAGTATTTT
TRBJ2-3 TRBV5-4 . TRBD2 CASSLAPLLAGATDTQYF TGTGCCAGCAGCTTGGCTCCTCTCCTAGCGGGAGCGACAGATACGCAGTATTTT
TRBJ1-5 TRBV18 . TRBD1 CASSDDRGSNQPQHF TGTGCCAGCTCAGATGACAGGGGGAGCAATCAGCCCCAGCATTTT
TRBJ2-5 TRBV9 . TRBD2 CASSVAAGVVETQYF TGTGCCAGCAGCGTAGCGGCGGGAGTAGTAGAGACCCAGTACTTC
TRBJ1-6 TRBV6-5 . TRBD1 CASRLNRGQNSPLHF TGTGCCAGCAGACTAAACAGGGGGCAGAATTCACCCCTCCACTTT
TRBJ2-1 TRBV5-5 . TRBD2 CASSSFYSGMGNEQFF TGTGCCAGCAGCTCTTTTTATAGCGGGATGGGGAATGAGCAGTTCTTC
TRBJ2-1 TRBV12-3/TRBV12-4 . . CASSLVLAEQFF TGTGCCAGCAGTTTAGTGCTAGCTGAGCAGTTCTTC
TRBJ1-2 TRBV7-9 . . CASSLPPERGSYGYTF TGTGCCAGCAGCTTACCCCCCGAACGGGGGAGCTATGGCTACACCTTC
TRBJ1-1 TRBV27 . . CASSPFVAWRTNTEAFF TGTGCCAGCAGTCCTTTCGTTGCCTGGCGGACAAACACTGAAGCTTTCTTT
TRBJ1-3 TRBV4-1 . . CASSQDSSGNTIYF TGCGCCAGCAGCCAAGACAGCTCTGGAAACACCATATATTTT
TRBJ1-5 TRBV19 . TRBD1 CASSTYRGNQPQHF TGTGCCAGTAGTACCTACAGGGGAAATCAGCCCCAGCATTTT
TRBJ2-3 TRBV6-5 . . CASWAGSTDTQYF TGTGCCAGCTGGGCGGGGAGCACAGATACGCAGTATTTT
TRBJ2-7 TRBV10-3 . TRBD2 CAISERSLAGAYEQYF TGTGCCATCAGTGAGAGGTCGCTAGCGGGAGCCTACGAGCAGTACTTC
TRBJ1-2 TRBV4-1 . TRBD1 CASSQDGDSYGYTF TGCGCCAGCAGCCAAGATGGGGACAGCTATGGCTACACCTTC
TRBJ2-2 TRBV19 . TRBD2 CASSPTSGTFLNGELFF TGTGCCAGTAGTCCGACTAGCGGGACTTTTTTAAACGGGGAGCTGTTTTTT
TRBJ2-7 TRBV6-2/TRBV6-3 . TRBD1 CASSYAKQGAREQYF TGTGCCAGCAGTTACGCGAAACAGGGGGCTCGGGAGCAGTACTTC
TRBJ1-2 TRBV4-2 . . CASSQDQGYGYTF TGTGCCAGCAGCCAAGACCAGGGATATGGCTACACCTTC
TRBJ2-7 TRBV27 . . CASHPGGRGPYEQYF TGTGCCAGCCACCCAGGCGGAAGGGGCCCCTACGAGCAGTACTTC
TRBJ1-6 TRBV7-9 . TRBD1 CASSLVGTGNSPLHF TGTGCCAGCAGCTTAGTTGGGACAGGGAATTCACCCCTCCACTTT
TRBJ1-1 TRBV6-2/TRBV6-3 . . CASSYRVNTEAFF TGTGCCAGCAGTTACAGGGTAAACACTGAAGCTTTCTTT
TRBJ2-1 TRBV10-1 . TRBD2 CASSGTSGLYNEQFF TGCGCCAGCAGTGGGACTAGCGGACTCTACAATGAGCAGTTCTTC
TRBJ1-5 TRBV28 . . CASSLGQLNQPQHF TGTGCCAGCAGTTTAGGACAGCTCAATCAGCCCCAGCATTTT
TRBJ1-6 TRBV5-6 . . CASSVSGISSPLHF TGTGCCAGCAGCGTCTCTGGGATTTCCTCACCCCTCCACTTT
TRBJ2-7 TRBV27 once . CASRRTGSYEQYF TGTGCCAGCAGGCGAACAGGCTCCTACGAGCAGTACTTC
TRBJ1-2 TRBV28 . TRBD1 CATIRDSLNYGYTF TGTGCCACCATCCGGGACAGTCTTAACTATGGCTACACCTTC
TRBJ1-2 TRBV30 . TRBD1 CAWGQGVGGYTF TGTGCCTGGGGACAGGGGGTGGGTGGCTACACCTTC
TRBJ1-2 TRBV7-8 . . CASSLALNRDGYTF TGTGCCAGCAGCTTAGCTCTAAACAGGGATGGCTACACCTTC
TRBJ2-7 TRBV10-3 . . CAISLVGGQRAYEQYF TGTGCCATCAGTCTAGTGGGAGGACAGAGGGCCTACGAGCAGTACTTC
TRBJ2-2 TRBV11-3 . . CASSLGGVTGELFF TGTGCCAGCAGCTTAGGGGGGGTCACCGGGGAGCTGTTTTTT
TRBJ1-4 TRBV30 . TRBD1 CAWSVDFGTGNEKLFF TGTGCCTGGAGTGTGGACTTCGGGACAGGGAATGAAAAACTGTTTTTT
TRBJ2-7 TRBV14 medium-sized . CASSQDQIRGTYEQYF TGTGCCAGCAGCCAAGATCAAATAAGGGGTACCTACGAGCAGTACTTC
TRBJ1-5 TRBV5-5 . TRBD1 CASSLGRQGNQPQHF TGTGCCAGCAGCTTGGGCCGACAGGGGAATCAGCCCCAGCATTTT
TRBJ2-7 TRBV7-6 once TRBD2 CASSFTSAYSYEQYF TGTGCCAGCAGCTTTACTAGCGCCTACTCCTACGAGCAGTACTTC
TRBJ2-7 TRBV18 . TRBD1 CASSSSGTGGYEQYF TGTGCCAGCTCATCCTCCGGGACAGGGGGATACGAGCAGTACTTC
TRBJ2-7 TRBV11-2 once TRBD2 CASSLEQGSGLAYEQYF TGTGCCAGCAGCTTAGAGCAGGGGTCGGGACTAGCCTACGAGCAGTACTTC
TRBJ2-7 TRBV28 . . CASKRQGVYEQYF TGTGCCAGCAAAAGGCAGGGCGTCTACGAGCAGTACTTC
TRBJ1-3 TRBV6-6 . TRBD1 CASSYGQGSGNTIYF TGTGCCAGCAGTTACGGACAGGGTTCTGGAAACACCATATATTTT
TRBJ2-1 TRBV6-6 . TRBD2 CASSRTSGGAGYNEQFF TGTGCCAGCAGTCGGACTAGCGGGGGGGCAGGGTACAATGAGCAGTTCTTC
TRBJ2-1 TRBV24-1 . . CATSPLSAINEQFF TGTGCCACCAGTCCACTCTCGGCCATCAATGAGCAGTTCTTC
TRBJ2-1 TRBV24-1 . . CATSDLSGARNEQFF TGTGCCACCAGTGATTTATCAGGGGCTCGCAATGAGCAGTTCTTC
TRBJ2-7 TRBV20-1 . . CSAMTGAEQYF TGCAGTGCTATGACAGGAGCCGAGCAGTACTTC
TRBJ2-7 TRBV30 . TRBD2 CACNGLAAYEQYF TGTGCCTGCAACGGACTAGCAGCCTACGAGCAGTACTTC
TRBJ2-3 TRBV28 once . CASSLDSLEWQYF TGTGCCAGCAGTTTGGACAGCCTAGAGTGGCAGTATTTT
TRBJ2-2 TRBV11-3 once . CASSPGGTELFF TGTGCCAGCAGCCCTGGGGGGACGGAGCTGTTTTTT
TRBJ1-5 TRBV30 . . CAWSVTSKQPQHF TGTGCCTGGAGTGTAACAAGCAAACAGCCCCAGCATTTT
TRBJ1-2 TRBV3-1/TRBV3-2 . . CASSPLGEEFNYGYTF TGTGCCAGCAGCCCACTCGGGGAGGAATTTAACTATGGCTACACCTTC
TRBJ2-7 TRBV3-1/TRBV3-2 . . CASSQHGSSYEQYF TGTGCCAGCAGCCAACACGGGAGCTCCTACGAGCAGTACTTC